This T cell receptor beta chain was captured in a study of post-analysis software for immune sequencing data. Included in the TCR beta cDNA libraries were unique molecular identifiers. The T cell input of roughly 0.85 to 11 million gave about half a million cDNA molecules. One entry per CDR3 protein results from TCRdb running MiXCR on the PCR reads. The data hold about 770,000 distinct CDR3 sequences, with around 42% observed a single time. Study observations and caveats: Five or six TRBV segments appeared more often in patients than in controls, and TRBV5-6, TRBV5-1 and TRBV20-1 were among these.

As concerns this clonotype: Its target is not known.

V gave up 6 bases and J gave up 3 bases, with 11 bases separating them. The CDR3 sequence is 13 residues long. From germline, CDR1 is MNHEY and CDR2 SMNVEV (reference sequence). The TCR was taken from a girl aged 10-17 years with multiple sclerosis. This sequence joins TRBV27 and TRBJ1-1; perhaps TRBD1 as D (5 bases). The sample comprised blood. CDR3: CASSGGFDTEAFF. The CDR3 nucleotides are TGTGCCAGCAGCGGGGGGTTCGACACTGAAGCTTTCTTT.